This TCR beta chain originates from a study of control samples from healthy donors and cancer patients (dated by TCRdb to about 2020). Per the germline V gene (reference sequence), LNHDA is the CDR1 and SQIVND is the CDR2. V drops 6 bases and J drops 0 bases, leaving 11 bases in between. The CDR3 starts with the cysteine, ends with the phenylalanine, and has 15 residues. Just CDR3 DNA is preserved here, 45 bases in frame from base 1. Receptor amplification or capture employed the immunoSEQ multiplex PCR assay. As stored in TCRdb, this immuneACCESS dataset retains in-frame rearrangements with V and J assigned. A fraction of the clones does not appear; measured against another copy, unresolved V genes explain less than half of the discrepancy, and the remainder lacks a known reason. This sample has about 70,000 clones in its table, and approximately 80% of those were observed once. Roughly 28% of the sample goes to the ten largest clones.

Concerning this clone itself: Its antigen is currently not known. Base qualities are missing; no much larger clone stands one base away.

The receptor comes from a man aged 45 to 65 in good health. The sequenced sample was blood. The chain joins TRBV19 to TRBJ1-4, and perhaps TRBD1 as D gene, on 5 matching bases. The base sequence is TGTGCCAGTAGCACAGGAATTGCAACTAATGAAAAACTGTTTTTT. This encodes CASSTGIATNEKLFF.